This TCR beta chain was sequenced during a study of patients and donors after allogeneic stem cell transplantation. The V gene's germline CDR1 is DFQATT and CDR2 SNEGSKA (reference sequence). V was cut by 4 bases and J by 2 bases, with 18 bases left in between. The CDR3 has 16 residues. TCRdb passed the RT-PCR reads through MiXCR, listing each CDR3 protein once. Of hundreds of thousands of distinct CDR3 sequences in the sample, approximately 16% were seen once. The table lists this clonotype with a few counts. The genes are TRBV20-1 and TRBJ1-3, with unresolved D. The source material was blood, either unsorted or a sorted T cell fraction (not recorded which). The sequence was collected from a human donor who was either an allogeneic HSCT recipient or a stem cell or donor lymphocyte infusion donor (not recorded which). It is not recorded whose cells these are; they may come from a transplant donor. CDR3 in DNA: TGCAGTGCTACCCGCCCCTCCCGGTTCGCTGGAAACACCATATATTTT. Translation gives CSATRPSRFAGNTIYF.